This T cell receptor beta chain emerged from a study of T cells after yellow fever vaccination. Study observations and caveats: Booster sampling recovered most clones from primary vaccination (less than 97% CD4, approximately 90% CD8). Abundant clonotypes from the bulk population could contaminate FACS-sorted repertoires. Overlap between CD4 and CD8 compartments was detected for a small share of clonotypes.

This clonotype was seen a handful of times. Its antigen is unknown. TCRdb redid the calling of the 5' RACE reads with MiXCR, one entry per CDR3 protein. The repertoire consists of about 130,000 distinct CDR3 sequences, with about 8.2% occurring once and the leading ten covering almost 40%. Germline values: CDR1 MNHEY, CDR2 SMNVEV (reference sequence). Trimming took off 6 bases at V and 3 bases at J, with 17 bases between the two ends. The CDR3 runs to 16 residues. The chain links TRBV27 to TRBJ2-2; tentatively, D is TRBD2 (7 bases). This TCR was recovered from a young man who received the YFV17D yellow fever vaccine. Sequencing was performed on CD8+ T cells sorted from PBMCs, taken on the day of the yellow fever booster vaccination. CDR3: CASRPLGGGHTGELFF. CDR3 DNA: TGTGCCAGCAGACCCCTGGGGGGGGGCCACACCGGGGAGCTGTTTTTT.